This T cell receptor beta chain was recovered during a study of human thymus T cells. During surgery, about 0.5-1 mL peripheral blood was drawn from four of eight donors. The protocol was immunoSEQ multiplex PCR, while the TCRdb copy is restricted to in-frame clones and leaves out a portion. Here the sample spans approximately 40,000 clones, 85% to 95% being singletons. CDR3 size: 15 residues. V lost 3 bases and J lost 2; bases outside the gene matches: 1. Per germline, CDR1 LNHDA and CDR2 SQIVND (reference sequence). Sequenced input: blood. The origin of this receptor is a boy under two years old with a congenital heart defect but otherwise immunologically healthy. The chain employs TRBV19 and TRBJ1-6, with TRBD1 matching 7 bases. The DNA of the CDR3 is TGTGCCAGTAGTATGACAGGGCCCTATAATTCACCCCTCCACTTT. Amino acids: CASSMTGPYNSPLHF. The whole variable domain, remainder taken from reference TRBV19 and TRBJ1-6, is DGGITQSPKYLFRKEGQNVTLSCEQNLNHDAMYWYRQDPGQGLRLIYYSQIVNDFQKGDIAEGYSVSREKKESFPLTVTSAQKNPTAFYLCASSMTGPYNSPLHFGNGTRLTVT.